Sequencing of this T cell receptor (beta chain) was carried out in a study of beta chain features in type 1 diabetes. Study in general: The study found patients and healthy donors alike in age, gender and cell yields.

This CDR3 comprises 14 residues. V was clipped by 5 bases and J by 5 bases; unmatched bases: 6. CDR1 SGHTA and CDR2 FQGNSA come from the germline V gene. Expressed TCRB transcripts were sequenced because the entire RNA isolate underwent reverse transcription. Generated by immunoSEQ multiplex PCR, the TCRdb table keeps only in-frame clones and is missing some. The profile covers 330,000 or so clones, with around a fifth appearing a single time and approximately 0.043% taken by the ten largest. To note about this clone: Antigen specificity is unknown.

General study points: More deletions and fewer insertions at VDJ junctions were seen in type 1 diabetes patients. PCR might preferentially amplify shorter templates, equally in patients and controls.

In all sorted populations, purity surpassed 98%. This sequence originates from a woman aged 18-29 years in good health. Sample: naive CD4+ T cells from blood. The J gene is TRBJ1-3, the V gene TRBV7-2; TRBD1 agrees at 7 bases. In DNA form, the CDR3 reads TGTGCCAGCAGCCTACGAGGGGGCCGAAACACCATATATTTT. Translated: CASSLRGGRNTIYF. Using reference TRBV7-2 and TRBJ1-3 for the parts outside the CDR3, the full variable domain is GAGVSQSPSNKVTEKGKDVELRCDPISGHTALYWYRQSLGQGLEFLIYFQGNSAPDKSGLPSDRFSAERTGGSVSTLTIQRTQQEDSAVYLCASSLRGGRNTIYFGEGSWLTVV.